Listed here are 31 T cell receptor beta chains from one sample, sequenced in a study of OX40 agonist ivuxolimab in advanced cancers. Method: immunoSEQ multiplex PCR; TCRdb's copy keeps in-frame clones and lacks some. The sample lists tens of thousands of clones; approximately 90% were seen once. Material: CD4+ or CD8+ T cells sorted from blood, obtained in a trial of the OX40 agonist ivuxolimab. The source is an adult with an advanced solid tumor such as melanoma, head and neck, liver or kidney cancer.

The chain joins TRBV19 to TRBJ1-2; 7 bases are shared with TRBD1. The CDR3 has 16 residues. V dropped 5 bases and J dropped 5; count of bases not matched to a gene: 14. Germline V lookup: CDR1 LNHDA, CDR2 SQIVND (reference sequence). Here the CDR3 reads CASSPDREVPRYGYTF. In DNA, the CDR3 is TGTGCCAGTAGTCCCGACAGGGAAGTGCCGAGGTATGGCTACACCTTC. The variable domain in full, completed from reference TRBV19 and TRBJ1-2, reads DGGITQSPKYLFRKEGQNVTLSCEQNLNHDAMYWYRQDPGQGLRLIYYSQIVNDFQKGDIAEGYSVSREKKESFPLTVTSAQKNPTAFYLCASSPDREVPRYGYTFGSGTRLTVV.

This clone appeared a few times. The chain joins TRBV27 to TRBJ2-3; 7 bases are a match to TRBD2. The CDR3 is made up of 13 amino acids. Trimming removed 6 bases from V and 3 bases from J; junction bases left unmatched: 3. In germline, CDR1 is MNHEY, CDR2 SMNVEV (reference sequence). The CDR3 reads CASSWTRTDTQYF. CDR3 bases: TGTGCCAGCAGCTGGACTAGAACAGATACGCAGTATTTT.

The chain couples TRBV6-5 to TRBJ2-3; 14 bases match TRBD2. The CDR3 is made up of 15 amino acids. V lost 6 bases and J lost 4; bases outside the gene matches: 3. From germline, CDR1 is MNHEY and CDR2 SVGAGI. The CDR3 sequence is CASRRLAGGADTQYF. CDR3 nucleotides: TGTGCCAGCAGACGACTAGCGGGAGGGGCAGATACGCAGTATTTT.

The V and J genes are TRBV9 and TRBJ2-3, with 9 bases lining up with TRBD2. V shed 4 bases, J shed 2 bases, and the junction held 2 bases outside the gene matches. Germline V gene sequence: CDR1 SGDLS, CDR2 YYNGEE. The CDR3 is 14 amino acids. CDR3 nucleotide sequence: TGTGCCAGCAGCCTAGCGGGGACCACAGATACGCAGTATTTT. Amino acid sequence: CASSLAGTTDTQYF.

The chain carries TRBV28 and TRBJ1-6; TRBD1 matches at 9 bases. The CDR3 is 15 residues long. V lost 7 bases to trimming and J lost 6 bases; unmatched junction nucleotides: 7. CDR1 is MDHEN and CDR2 is SYDVKM in the germline V gene. The CDR3 loop is CASTRDREGNSPLHF. CDR3 DNA: TGTGCCAGCACCCGGGACAGGGAGGGTAATTCACCCCTCCACTTT.

The chain uses TRBV28 and TRBJ2-7; 10 bases line up with TRBD1. J gave up 4 bases and V 6 bases, and 3 bases lay outside the gene matches. This CDR3 spans 13 amino acids. Germline V CDR1 and CDR2: MDHEN, SYDVKM. The CDR3 is CASSGQGDYEQYF. The CDR3 DNA sequence: TGTGCCAGCAGCGGACAGGGGGATTACGAGCAGTACTTC.

In this sample, this clone turned up once. The J gene is TRBJ2-1, the V gene TRBV27; 14 nucleotides line up with TRBD2. The CDR3 has 15 residues. The V gene's germline CDR1 is MNHEY and CDR2 SMNVEV (reference sequence). The V gene end was trimmed by 6 bases and the J gene end by 6 bases; junction bases not matched to a gene: 4. CDR3 nucleotide sequence: TGTGCCAGCAGCACCGGGACTAGCGGGAGCAATGAGCAGTTCTTC. Protein product: CASSTGTSGSNEQFF.

J is TRBJ2-2 and V is TRBV5-6, with D possibly called TRBD1 or TRBD2 (5 bases each). The CDR3 spans 14 residues. CDR1 and CDR2 (germline): SGHDT, YYEEEE. V gave up 0 bases and J gave up 7 bases, with 10 bases separating them. CDR3 in DNA: TGTGCCAGCAGCTTGGGGGGGTCCAGCGGGGAGCTGTTTTTT. It specifies CASSLGGSSGELFF.

The chain combines TRBV19 with TRBJ1-1; D is ambiguous. The germline CDR1 and CDR2 sequences are LNHDA and SQIVND (reference sequence). CDR3 length: 14 amino acids. V lost 1 base and J lost 3, with 9 bases in between. The CDR3 region has the DNA TGTGCCAGTAGTATAGGTAGAAGTTACACTGAAGCTTTCTTT. Protein product: CASSIGRSYTEAFF. Full variable domain (rest looked up from reference TRBV19 and TRBJ1-1): DGGITQSPKYLFRKEGQNVTLSCEQNLNHDAMYWYRQDPGQGLRLIYYSQIVNDFQKGDIAEGYSVSREKKESFPLTVTSAQKNPTAFYLCASSIGRSYTEAFFGQGTRLTVV.

This clone showed up just a few times. The chain employs TRBV7-9 and TRBJ2-1; TRBD1 is a possible D gene (5 bases). From germline, CDR1 is SEHNR and CDR2 FQNEAQ (reference sequence). The germline V and J ends were trimmed by 4 bases and 4 bases, with 14 bases remaining between them. The CDR3 is 15 amino acids. DNA for the CDR3: TGTGCCAGCAGCTGGGGCCCGCCCGAATACAATGAGCAGTTCTTC. Amino acid sequence: CASSWGPPEYNEQFF.

V usage is TRBV27 and J usage is TRBJ1-5, with 9 nucleotides matching TRBD1. The CDR3 has 15 residues. The V segment lost 4 bases and the J segment 5 bases; nucleotides outside the gene matches: 6. CDR1 and CDR2 (germline): MNHEY, SMNVEV (reference sequence). CDR3 in amino acids: CASSSPGQGDQPQHF. CDR3 coding DNA: TGTGCCAGCAGTTCCCCGGGACAGGGTGATCAGCCCCAGCATTTT.

The CDR3 spells CASIGDTQYF. CDR3 nucleotide sequence: TGTGCCAGCATTGGAGATACGCAGTATTTT. This chain uses TRBV2 with TRBJ2-3; D is ambiguous. Germline V gene lookup returns CDR1 SNHLY and CDR2 FYNNEI. V lost 7 bases, J lost 5 bases, and 4 bases lay in between. The CDR3 covers 10 residues.

The V and J genes are TRBV4-1 and TRBJ2-1; either TRBD1 or TRBD2 may supply D (5 bases each). CDR1 and CDR2 (germline): MGHRA, YSYEKL. The CDR3 length is 15 residues. Trimming left V 2 bases short and J 1 base short, with 9 bases between. The CDR3 loop reads CASSQPGASYNEQFF. DNA of the CDR3: TGCGCCAGCAGCCAACCCGGGGCGTCCTACAATGAGCAGTTCTTC.

The chain links TRBV9 to TRBJ2-1; 8 bases are shared with TRBD1. The CDR3 consists of 14 residues. Germline loops: CDR1 SGDLS, CDR2 YYNGEE. Trimming at V came to 4 bases and at J to 4 bases, leaving 4 bases not matched to a gene. CDR3 region: CASSLGDRYNEQFF. CDR3 DNA: TGTGCCAGCAGCCTCGGGGACAGGTACAATGAGCAGTTCTTC.

The chain combines TRBV6-1 with TRBJ2-5; TRBD2 might be the D (6 bases). Trimming pared 7 bases from V and 4 bases from J, leaving 19 bases between. In germline, CDR1 is MNHNS, CDR2 SASEGT. This CDR3 region has 15 residues. The DNA of the CDR3 is TGTGCCAGCATCGCTGCGTCGGCGGGAAGAGAGACCCAGTACTTC. This translates into CASIAASAGRETQYF.

V and J are TRBV5-1 and TRBJ2-1, with D perhaps TRBD1 (5 bases). Trimming removed 4 bases at V and 10 bases at J, with 21 bases between. Germline V lookup: CDR1 SGHRS, CDR2 YFSETQ. CDR3 size: 15 residues. CDR3 nucleotide sequence: TGCGCCAGCAGCCATGACAGCCCGATAACGGCCGAGCAGTTCTTC. This translates into CASSHDSPITAEQFF.

This chain links TRBV6-5 with TRBJ1-1; D remains ambiguous. The CDR3 spans 15 residues. Germline V gene sequence: CDR1 MNHEY, CDR2 SVGAGI. V was shortened by 6 bases and J by 4 bases, with 18 bases between the two germline ends. This CDR3 is CASRTNEGWSTEAFF. In DNA, the CDR3 is TGTGCCAGCAGAACAAACGAAGGGTGGAGCACTGAAGCTTTCTTT.

The chain recombines TRBV7-9 with TRBJ2-5; TRBD2 is a possible D gene (5 bases). Looked up from germline, CDR1 is SEHNR and CDR2 is FQNEAQ (reference sequence). V lost 3 bases and J lost 1, with 12 bases in between. This CDR3 is 15 amino acids long. CDR3 loop: CASSFPDYIQETQYF. The CDR3, as DNA: TGTGCCAGCAGCTTCCCCGACTACATCCAAGAGACCCAGTACTTC.

The CDR3 region has the DNA TGCGCCAGCAGTGAGGGGAGGGATTATTCGCCCGGGGAGCTGTTTTTT. Translation gives CASSEGRDYSPGELFF. The chain carries TRBV10-1 and TRBJ2-2, with 7 positions matching TRBD2. The CDR3 is 16 amino acids. Germline CDR1 reads WNHNN; CDR2 reads SYGVQD (reference sequence). V trimming: 2 bases; J trimming: 6 bases; junction bases outside the gene matches: 9.

The V gene is TRBV11-2, the J gene TRBJ2-7; no reliable D call. Trimming cost V 5 bases and J 2 bases, with 7 bases left between them. The germline CDR1 and CDR2 sequences are SGHAT and FQNNGV. The CDR3 is made up of 12 amino acids. Here the CDR3 reads CASSIGPYEQYF. For the CDR3, the DNA is TGTGCCAGCAGCATCGGGCCCTACGAGCAGTACTTC. Based on the CDR3 plus reference TRBV11-2 and TRBJ2-7, the full variable domain is EAGVAQSPRYKIIEKRQSVAFWCNPISGHATLYWYQQILGQGPKLLIQFQNNGVVDDSQLPKDRFSAERLKGVDSTLKIQPAKLEDSAVYLCASSIGPYEQYFGPGTRLTVT.

The chain recombines TRBV29-1 with TRBJ2-5; either TRBD1 or TRBD2 may fit D (5 bases each). The CDR3 covers 12 residues. The V end lost 7 bases, the J end lost 5 bases, and 14 bases lay between the germline ends. The germline CDR1 and CDR2 sequences are SQVTM and ANQGSEA. CDR3 sequence reads: CSAEGNGETQYF. The CDR3 DNA reads as TGCAGCGCAGAGGGGAACGGGGAGACCCAGTACTTC.

This sequence joins TRBV16 and TRBJ2-4, with 8 positions matching TRBD2. V trimming: 0 bases; J trimming: 2 bases; junction bases outside the gene matches: 3. In germline, CDR1 is KGHSY, CDR2 FQNENV. The CDR3 runs 16 residues. CDR3 in amino acids: CASSQSSGTSKNIQYF. The DNA for the CDR3 is TGTGCCAGCAGCCAATCTAGCGGGACTTCCAAAAACATTCAGTACTTC.

This clone was observed once. This chain connects TRBV7-8 to TRBJ2-7, with a tentative D call TRBD1 (6 bases). The CDR3 covers 15 residues. Per the germline V gene, CDR1 is SGHVS and CDR2 is FQNEAQ. V was clipped by 5 bases and J by 5 bases, with 19 bases between them. The CDR3 protein is CASSPRTAQTDEQYF. DNA for the CDR3: TGTGCCAGCAGCCCCCGGACAGCGCAGACCGACGAGCAGTACTTC.

The chain carries TRBV6-5 and TRBJ2-1; possible D gene TRBD2, 5 bases. This CDR3 comprises 16 residues. The V end lost 0 bases, the J end lost 9 bases, and 18 bases lay between the germline ends. CDR1 is MNHEY, CDR2 SVGAGI, per germline. CDR3 region: CASSYSSGLPPGEQFF. In DNA form, the CDR3 reads TGTGCCAGCAGTTACTCCAGCGGCCTACCACCGGGTGAGCAGTTCTTC.

The chain employs TRBV4-2 and TRBJ2-7; 13 bases fit TRBD2. The CDR3 runs 15 residues. J lost 5 bases, V lost 5 bases, and 6 bases had no gene match. CDR1 and CDR2 (germline): LGHNA, YNFKEQ. CDR3 residues: CASSWSGLAGHEQYF. The CDR3 nucleotides read TGTGCCAGCAGCTGGTCGGGACTAGCGGGACACGAGCAGTACTTC.

The V gene is TRBV27, the J gene TRBJ2-2; 13 bases are a match to TRBD2. Germline values: CDR1 MNHEY, CDR2 SMNVEV (reference sequence). V lost 6 bases, J lost 7 bases, and 5 bases stayed unmatched. The CDR3 is made up of 15 amino acids. CDR3 coding DNA: TGTGCCAGCAGGAGGACTAGCGGGAGATTCGGGGAGCTGTTTTTT. This sequence encodes CASRRTSGRFGELFF.

The rearrangement uses TRBV27 and TRBJ2-1; D is perhaps TRBD1 or TRBD2 (5 bases each). From germline, CDR1 is MNHEY and CDR2 SMNVEV (reference sequence). The length of the CDR3 is 14 residues. Trimming took 0 bases from V and 8 from J, leaving 11 bases between them. The CDR3 loop reads CASSLSFRGDEQFF. The CDR3, as DNA: TGTGCCAGCAGTTTATCGTTCAGAGGGGATGAGCAGTTCTTC.

The chain joins TRBV4-2 to TRBJ2-7; 10 bases are a match to TRBD1. Germline CDR1 and CDR2: LGHNA and YNFKEQ. With V trimmed by 3 bases and J by 4 bases, 3 bases remained unmatched. The CDR3 length is 14 residues. In DNA form, the CDR3 reads TGTGCCAGCAGCCACCGGGACAGGGGTTACGAGCAGTACTTC. Translation: CASSHRDRGYEQYF.

The chain has TRBV28 and TRBJ2-3; D uncertain. The germline V gene encodes CDR1 MDHEN and CDR2 SYDVKM. V lost 3 bases to trimming and J lost 2 bases, with 9 bases between them. The CDR3 totals 14 residues. The CDR3 spells CASSFPGVTDTQYF. CDR3 nucleotides: TGTGCCAGCAGTTTCCCAGGAGTCACAGATACGCAGTATTTT.

The chain uses TRBV29-1 and TRBJ2-2, with D perhaps matching TRBD1 or TRBD2 (5 bases each). V was shortened by 4 bases and J by 1 base, with 10 bases between the two germline ends. This CDR3 contains 14 residues. CDR1 is SQVTM, CDR2 ANQGSEA, per germline. For the CDR3, the DNA is TGCAGCGTTGTGCCGGGGCAGAACACCGGGGAGCTGTTTTTT. Protein product: CSVVPGQNTGELFF.

This chain uses TRBV11-3 with TRBJ2-7; no firm D call. The CDR3 spans 16 residues. Germline V gene data show CDR1 as SGHNT and CDR2 as YENEEA. With 5 bases removed from V and 6 bases from J, the gap between germline ends came to 23 bases. The CDR3 DNA is TGTGCCAGCAGCCCCCGGACGGAATTAATCTCTGTCGAGCAGTACTTC. It codes for CASSPRTELISVEQYF.